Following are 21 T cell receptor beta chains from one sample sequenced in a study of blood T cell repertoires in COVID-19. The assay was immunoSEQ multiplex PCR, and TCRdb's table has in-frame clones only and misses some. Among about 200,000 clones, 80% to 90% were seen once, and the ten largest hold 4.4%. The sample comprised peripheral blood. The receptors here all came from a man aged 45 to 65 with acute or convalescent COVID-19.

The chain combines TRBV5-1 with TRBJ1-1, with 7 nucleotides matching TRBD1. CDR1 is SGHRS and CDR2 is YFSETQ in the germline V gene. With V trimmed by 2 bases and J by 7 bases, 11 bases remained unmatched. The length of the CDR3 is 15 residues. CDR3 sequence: CASSLLPRQGDEAFF. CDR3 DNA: TGCGCCAGCAGCTTACTCCCGAGACAGGGCGATGAAGCTTTCTTT.

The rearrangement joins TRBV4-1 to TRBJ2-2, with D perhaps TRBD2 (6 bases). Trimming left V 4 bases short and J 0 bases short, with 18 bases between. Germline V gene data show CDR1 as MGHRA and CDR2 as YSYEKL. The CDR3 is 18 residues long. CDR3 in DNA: TGCGCCAGCAGCCGGATCGGAGGGGCGGGTCCGAACACCGGGGAGCTGTTTTTT. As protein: CASSRIGGAGPNTGELFF.

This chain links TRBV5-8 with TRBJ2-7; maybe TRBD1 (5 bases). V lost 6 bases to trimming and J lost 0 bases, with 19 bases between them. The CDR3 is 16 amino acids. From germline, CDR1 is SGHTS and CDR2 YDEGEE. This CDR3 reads CASIHQAGLSSYEQYF. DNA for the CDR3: TGTGCCAGCATCCACCAGGCAGGGCTTAGCTCCTACGAGCAGTACTTC.

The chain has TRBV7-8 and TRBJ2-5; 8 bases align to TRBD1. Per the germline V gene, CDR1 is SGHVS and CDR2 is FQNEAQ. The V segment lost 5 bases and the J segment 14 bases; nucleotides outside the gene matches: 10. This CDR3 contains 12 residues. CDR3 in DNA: TGTGCCAGCAGCCCACTAACAGGGGGGATTTACTTC. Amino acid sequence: CASSPLTGGIYF.

The CDR3 DNA is TGTGCCTGGAGTGTCGGTCTCATGGGCCATTCACCCCTCCACTTT. Its protein is CAWSVGLMGHSPLHF. The J gene is TRBJ1-6, the V gene TRBV30; D unclear. V was cut by 0 bases and J by 8 bases, with 14 bases left in between. The CDR3 runs to 15 residues. Germline V gene lookup returns CDR1 GTSNPN and CDR2 SVGIG (reference sequence).

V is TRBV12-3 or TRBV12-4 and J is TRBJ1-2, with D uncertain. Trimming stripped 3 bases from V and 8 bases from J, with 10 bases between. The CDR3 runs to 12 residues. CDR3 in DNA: TGTGCCAGCAGTTTTGGGGAGGTGGGCTACACCTTC. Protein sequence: CASSFGEVGYTF.

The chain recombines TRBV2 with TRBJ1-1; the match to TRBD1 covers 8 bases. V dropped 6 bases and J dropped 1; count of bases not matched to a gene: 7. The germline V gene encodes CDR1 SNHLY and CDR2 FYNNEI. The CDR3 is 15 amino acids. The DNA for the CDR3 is TGTGCCAGCAGAGGCAGGGGGCTAGGGAACACTGAAGCTTTCTTT. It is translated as CASRGRGLGNTEAFF.

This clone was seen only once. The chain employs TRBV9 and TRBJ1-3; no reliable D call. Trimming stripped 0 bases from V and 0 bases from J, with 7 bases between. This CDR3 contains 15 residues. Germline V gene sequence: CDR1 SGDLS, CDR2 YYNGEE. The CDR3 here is CASSVGTSSGNTIYF. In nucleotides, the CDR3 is TGTGCCAGCAGCGTAGGAACAAGCTCTGGAAACACCATATATTTT. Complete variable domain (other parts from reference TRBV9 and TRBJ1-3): DSGVTQTPKHLITATGQRVTLRCSPRSGDLSVYWYQQSLDQGLQFLIQYYNGEERAKGNILERFSAQQFPDLHSELNLSSLELGDSALYFCASSVGTSSGNTIYFGEGSWLTVV.

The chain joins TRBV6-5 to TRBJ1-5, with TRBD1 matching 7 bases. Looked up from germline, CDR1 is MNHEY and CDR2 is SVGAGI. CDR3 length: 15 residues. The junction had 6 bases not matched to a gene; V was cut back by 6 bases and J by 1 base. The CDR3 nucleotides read TGTGCCAGCAGGGGGACAGCTAAAAGCAATCAGCCCCAGCATTTT. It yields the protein CASRGTAKSNQPQHF.

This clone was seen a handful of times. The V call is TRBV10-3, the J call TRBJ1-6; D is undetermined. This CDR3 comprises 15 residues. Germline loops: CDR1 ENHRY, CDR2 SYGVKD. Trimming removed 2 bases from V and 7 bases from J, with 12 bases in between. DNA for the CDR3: TGTGCCATCAGTGAGGGAGGGCACGGGAATTCACCCCTCCACTTT. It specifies CAISEGGHGNSPLHF.

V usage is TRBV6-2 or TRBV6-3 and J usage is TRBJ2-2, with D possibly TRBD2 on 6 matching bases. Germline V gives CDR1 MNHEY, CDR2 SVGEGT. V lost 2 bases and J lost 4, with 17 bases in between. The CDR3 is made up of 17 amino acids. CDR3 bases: TGTGCCAGCAGTTACCCATCCAGGTCCGGGGGCACCGGGGAGCTGTTTTTT. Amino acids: CASSYPSRSGGTGELFF.

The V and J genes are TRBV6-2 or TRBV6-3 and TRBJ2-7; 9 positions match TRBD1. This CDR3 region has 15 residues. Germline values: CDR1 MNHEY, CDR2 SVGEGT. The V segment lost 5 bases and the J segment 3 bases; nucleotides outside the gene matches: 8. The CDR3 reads CASSRNRGRGYEQYF. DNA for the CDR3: TGTGCCAGCAGTCGTAACAGGGGGCGAGGCTACGAGCAGTACTTC.

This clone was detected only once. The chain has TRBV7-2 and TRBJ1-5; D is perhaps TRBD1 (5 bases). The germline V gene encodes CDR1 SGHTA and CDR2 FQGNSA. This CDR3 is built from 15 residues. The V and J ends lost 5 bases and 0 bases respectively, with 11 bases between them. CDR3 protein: CASSLQGYSNQPQHF. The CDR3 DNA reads TGTGCCAGCAGCCTTCAGGGCTATAGCAATCAGCCCCAGCATTTT.

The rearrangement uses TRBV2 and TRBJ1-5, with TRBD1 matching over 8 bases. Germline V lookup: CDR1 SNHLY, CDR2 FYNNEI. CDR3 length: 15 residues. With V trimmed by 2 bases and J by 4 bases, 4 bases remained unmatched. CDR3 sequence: CASSERGQANQPQHF. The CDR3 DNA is TGTGCCAGCAGTGAAAGGGGACAGGCTAATCAGCCCCAGCATTTT. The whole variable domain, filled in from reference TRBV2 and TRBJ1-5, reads EPEVTQTPSHQVTQMGQEVILRCVPISNHLYFYWYRQILGQKVEFLVSFYNNEISEKSEIFDDQFSVERPDGSNFTLKIRSTKLEDSAMYFCASSERGQANQPQHFGDGTRLSIL.

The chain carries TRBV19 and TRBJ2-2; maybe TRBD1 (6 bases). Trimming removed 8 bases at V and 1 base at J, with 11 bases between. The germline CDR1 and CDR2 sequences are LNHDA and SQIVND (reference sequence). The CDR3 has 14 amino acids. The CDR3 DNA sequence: TGTGCCAGTGGAACAGGGCGGAACACCGGGGAGCTGTTTTTT. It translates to CASGTGRNTGELFF.

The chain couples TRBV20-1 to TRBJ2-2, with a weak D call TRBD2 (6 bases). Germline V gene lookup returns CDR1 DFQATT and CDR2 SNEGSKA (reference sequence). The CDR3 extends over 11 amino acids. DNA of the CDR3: TGCAGCGCGGGGACGGCCGGGGAGCTGTTTTTT. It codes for CSAGTAGELFF.

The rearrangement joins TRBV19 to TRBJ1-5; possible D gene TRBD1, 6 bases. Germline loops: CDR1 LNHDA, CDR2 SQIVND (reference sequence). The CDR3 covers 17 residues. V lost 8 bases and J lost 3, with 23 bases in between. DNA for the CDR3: TGTGCCAGTGAGGGGGGGTTGCGACCCTCCATCAATCAGCCCCAGCATTTT. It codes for CASEGGLRPSINQPQHF.

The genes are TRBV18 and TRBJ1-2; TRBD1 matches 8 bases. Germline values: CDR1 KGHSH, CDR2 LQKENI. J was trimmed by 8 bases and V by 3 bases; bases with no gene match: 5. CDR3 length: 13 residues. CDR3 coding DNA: TGTGCCAGCTCACCCGACAGGGGACGAGGCTACACCTTC. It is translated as CASSPDRGRGYTF.

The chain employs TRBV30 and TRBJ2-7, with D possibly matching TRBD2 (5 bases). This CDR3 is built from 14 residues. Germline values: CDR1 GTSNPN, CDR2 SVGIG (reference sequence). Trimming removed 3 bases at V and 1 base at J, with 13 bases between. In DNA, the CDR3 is TGTGCCTGGAGGCTACTAGGCCTATCCTACGAGCAGTACTTC. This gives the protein CAWRLLGLSYEQYF. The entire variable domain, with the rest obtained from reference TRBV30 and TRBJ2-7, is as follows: SQTIHQWPATLVQPVGSPLSLECTVEGTSNPNLYWYRQAAGRGLQLLFYSVGIGQISSEVPQNLSASRPQDRQFILSSKKLLLSDSGFYLCAWRLLGLSYEQYFGPGTRLTVT.

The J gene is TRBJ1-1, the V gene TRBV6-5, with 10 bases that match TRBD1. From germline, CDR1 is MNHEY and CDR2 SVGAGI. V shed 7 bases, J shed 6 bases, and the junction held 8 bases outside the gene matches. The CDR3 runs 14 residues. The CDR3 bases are TGTGCCAGCATGGACAGGGGGTGGGTCGCTGAAGCTTTCTTT. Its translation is CASMDRGWVAEAFF.

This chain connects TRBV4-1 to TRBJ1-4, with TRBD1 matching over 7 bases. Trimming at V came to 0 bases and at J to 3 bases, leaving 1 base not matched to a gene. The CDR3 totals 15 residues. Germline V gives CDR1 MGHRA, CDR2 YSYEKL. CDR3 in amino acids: CASSQDGTANEKLFF. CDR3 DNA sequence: TGCGCCAGCAGCCAAGACGGGACAGCTAATGAAAAACTGTTTTTT.